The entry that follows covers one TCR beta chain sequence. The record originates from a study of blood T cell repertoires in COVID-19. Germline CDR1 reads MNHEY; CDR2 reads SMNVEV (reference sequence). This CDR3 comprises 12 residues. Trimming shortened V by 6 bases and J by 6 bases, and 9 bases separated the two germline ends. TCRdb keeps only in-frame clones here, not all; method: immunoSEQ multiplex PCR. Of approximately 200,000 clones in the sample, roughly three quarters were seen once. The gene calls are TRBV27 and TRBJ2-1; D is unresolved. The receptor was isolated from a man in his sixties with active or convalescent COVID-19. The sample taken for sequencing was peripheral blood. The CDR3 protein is CASRSGGNEQFF. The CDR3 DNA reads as TGTGCCAGCAGGTCGGGTGGCAATGAGCAGTTCTTC.